Included here is one TCR beta chain sequence, with context. Authors' processing steps: From reference gene primer amplification, estimates of nucleated cell counts were derived. Method: immunoSEQ multiplex PCR; TCRdb's copy keeps in-frame clones and lacks some. The DNA gave D and trimming, while V, J and clone size come from that table. The sample includes about 23,000 clones, 80% to 90% seen only once; the top ten take around 6%. This sample was included in a study of blood T cell repertoires in COVID-19. Overall study: Some COVID-19 samples were acute and others convalescent; all came from the United States, Italy and Spain. The analysed material was cDNA or gDNA that came from T cells, B-cell-depleted T cells, or PBMCs.

Trimming pared 1 base from V and 7 bases from J, leaving 9 bases between. Germline V gives CDR1 KGHDR, CDR2 SFDVKD. There are 13 residues in the CDR3. The gene calls are TRBV24-1 and TRBJ1-2; tentative D call: TRBD1 (6 bases). The sequenced sample consisted of peripheral blood. The TCR was taken from a woman older than 75 with active COVID-19. CDR3 sequence (DNA): TGTGCCACCAGTGATTTTCGAGGGGGTGGCTACACCTTC. It encodes CATSDFRGGGYTF.